A single sample is the source of the 31 T cell receptor beta chains below, sequenced in a study of blood T cells in healthy people across ages. Sample-barcoded 5' priming and a J-beta primer mix drove a second PCR of about 7 to 11 cycles. TCRdb reprocessed the 5' RACE reads via MiXCR and lists one record per CDR3 protein. The table lists some 1 million distinct CDR3 sequences, 45% of them singletons. Sequencing was done on a sample of blood. Receptors were obtained from a woman aged 55 to 70 in good health.

The CDR3 protein is CASRARGSGTDTQYF. The CDR3 nucleotides are TGTGCCAGCAGAGCAAGGGGTAGCGGCACAGATACGCAGTATTTT. The V gene is TRBV2, the J gene TRBJ2-3; D possibly matches TRBD1 or TRBD2 (5 bases each). This CDR3 has 15 residues. Between the trimmed V and J ends, which lost 6 bases and 1 base, there was a span of 14 bases. Per the germline V gene, CDR1 is SNHLY and CDR2 is FYNNEI.

This chain uses TRBV12-3 or TRBV12-4 with TRBJ2-3, with 7 bases matching TRBD1. Trimming removed 6 bases from V and 2 bases from J; junction bases left unmatched: 14. This CDR3 region has 17 residues. The CDR3 here is CASSHPDRPRITDTQYF. The CDR3 DNA sequence: TGTGCCAGCAGCCACCCGGACAGGCCCAGAATCACAGATACGCAGTATTTT.

Only a few counts were recorded for this clonotype. The gene calls are TRBV15 and TRBJ2-5; D possibly corresponds to TRBD2 (6 bases). The CDR3 spans 16 residues. Germline CDR1 LNHNV, CDR2 YYDKDF (reference sequence). Between the trimmed V and J ends, which lost 0 bases and 2 bases, there was a span of 13 bases. Here the CDR3 DNA reads TGTGCCACCAGCAGAGATAGAGGGGCGGGACAAGAGACCCAGTACTTC. Residues: CATSRDRGAGQETQYF.

The chain has TRBV25-1 and TRBJ2-5; D is uncertain. CDR1 is MGHDK, CDR2 SYGVNS, per germline. This CDR3 has 14 residues. V was trimmed by 2 bases and J by 11 bases, leaving 18 bases between them. The CDR3 spells CASSESSTYNEQYF. The CDR3 DNA reads TGTGCCAGCAGTGAAAGCTCTACCTACAATGAGCAGTACTTC. The full variable domain, completed using reference TRBV25-1 and TRBJ2-5, is EADIYQTPRYLVIGTGKKITLECSQTMGHDKMYWYQQDPGMELHLIHYSYGVNSTEKGDLSSESTVSRIRTEHFPLTLESARPSHTSQYLCASSESSTYNEQYFGPGTRLLVL.

This clonotype has only a few counts. The chain couples TRBV5-1 to TRBJ2-1; D might be TRBD2 (5 bases). V lost 3 bases, J lost 4 bases, and 8 bases lay in between. The CDR3 sequence is 13 residues long. CDR1 and CDR2 (germline): SGHRS, YFSETQ. This chain's CDR3 is CASSYGIYNEQFF. In DNA form, the CDR3 reads TGCGCCAGCAGCTACGGGATATACAATGAGCAGTTCTTC.

The chain recombines TRBV29-1 with TRBJ2-2; D perhaps matches TRBD2 (9 bases). Per the germline V gene, CDR1 is SQVTM and CDR2 is ANQGSEA. This CDR3 has 16 residues. The ends were cut back, 5 bases at V and 1 base at J, with 17 bases in the middle. CDR3 coding DNA: TGCAGCGTTTCCGCGGGGGGGACAGGGAACACCGGGGAGCTGTTTTTT. Its translation: CSVSAGGTGNTGELFF.

The chain uses TRBV15 and TRBJ2-1, with a possible D match to TRBD1 (5 bases). V was clipped by 0 bases and J by 11 bases, with 20 bases between them. Germline V CDR1 and CDR2: LNHNV, YYDKDF (reference sequence). The CDR3 consists of 16 residues. The CDR3 sequence is CATSREGRTRDLKQFF. The CDR3 DNA follows: TGTGCCACCAGCAGAGAGGGTAGGACACGCGACTTGAAGCAGTTCTTC.

V gene TRBV6-2 or TRBV6-3 combines with J gene TRBJ2-3, with D perhaps matching TRBD1 (6 bases). This CDR3 is built from 13 residues. In germline, CDR1 is MNHEY, CDR2 SVGEGT. The V and J ends lost 6 bases and 4 bases respectively, with 11 bases between them. The CDR3 protein is CASRPTGSDTQYF. For the CDR3, the DNA is TGTGCCAGCAGACCCACAGGGTCAGATACGCAGTATTTT.

The chain couples TRBV20-1 to TRBJ2-3, with TRBD2 as a possible D gene (5 bases). The CDR3 totals 15 residues. Germline CDR1 is DFQATT and CDR2 is SNEGSKA (reference sequence). Trimming removed 0 bases from V and 0 bases from J, with 10 bases in between. The CDR3 DNA reads as TGCAGTGCTAGAGATGGGAGCGCGAGCACAGATACGCAGTATTTT. It specifies CSARDGSASTDTQYF.

A single count supports this clonotype. A much more abundant neighbour one base away suggests this may be a read error. The chain combines TRBV30 with TRBJ2-1; 11 nucleotides align to TRBD2. CDR3 length: 14 amino acids. The germline gives CDR1 GTSNPN, CDR2 SVGIG (reference sequence). V lost 3 bases to trimming and J lost 10 bases; unmatched junction nucleotides: 8. The CDR3 region has the DNA TGTGCCTGGAGCCCGGGACTAGCGGATAAGGAGCAGTTCTTC. It translates to CAWSPGLADKEQFF.

The chain combines TRBV27 with TRBJ1-4; D is ambiguous. V gave up 0 bases and J gave up 7 bases, with 12 bases separating them. The V gene's germline CDR1 is MNHEY and CDR2 SMNVEV (reference sequence). The CDR3 loop spans 15 amino acids. The CDR3 coding sequence is TGTGCCAGCAGTTTATCTGGCGGATTCGGTGAAAAACTGTTTTTT. Translated, it gives CASSLSGGFGEKLFF.

The rearrangement joins TRBV15 to TRBJ1-1, with D unresolved. V was trimmed by 0 bases and J by 0 bases, leaving 5 bases between them. Germline CDR1 is LNHNV and CDR2 is YYDKDF (reference sequence). This CDR3 region has 14 residues. CDR3: CATSREVVNTEAFF. DNA of the CDR3: TGTGCCACCAGCAGAGAGGTAGTGAACACTGAAGCTTTCTTT.

This chain uses TRBV5-1 with TRBJ2-7, with D possibly being TRBD1 (5 bases). The J call could be wrong; TRBJ2-5 is a better fit for the DNA end. This CDR3 has 15 amino acids. CDR1 and CDR2 (germline): SGHRS, YFSETQ. CDR3 nucleotide sequence: TGCGCCAGCAGCATTGGAATTAGCAGGGAAGAGACCCAGTACTTC. Translation: CASSIGISREETQYF.

This clonotype has more than one count but fewer than ten. This chain uses TRBV20-1 with TRBJ2-1, with 12 bases matching TRBD2. This CDR3 spans 17 amino acids. Per the germline V gene, CDR1 is DFQATT and CDR2 is SNEGSKA (reference sequence). Unmatched junction bases numbered 10, after V lost 4 bases and J lost 3 bases. CDR3 sequence reads: CSATDLAGGPLYNEQFF. For the CDR3, the DNA is TGCAGTGCTACCGATCTAGCGGGAGGGCCCCTCTACAATGAGCAGTTCTTC.

This rearrangement joins TRBV7-8 to TRBJ2-7; TRBD2 agrees at 7 bases. Germline V lookup: CDR1 SGHVS, CDR2 FQNEAQ. The CDR3 is made up of 14 amino acids. The ends lost 1 base at V and 5 bases at J; junction bases unmatched: 5. CDR3 sequence: CASSLGGSSHEQYF. The CDR3 bases are TGTGCCAGCAGCTTAGGCGGGAGTTCCCACGAGCAGTACTTC.

The rearrangement joins TRBV5-1 to TRBJ2-3; 13 positions agree with TRBD2. The CDR3 is made up of 16 amino acids. Germline CDR1 SGHRS, CDR2 YFSETQ. With V trimmed by 4 bases and J by 5 bases, 7 bases remained unmatched. This CDR3 reads CASSPRTSGSGDTQYF. CDR3 sequence (DNA): TGCGCCAGCAGCCCAAGGACTAGCGGGAGCGGAGATACGCAGTATTTT.

The genes are TRBV12-3 or TRBV12-4 and TRBJ2-5; 9 bases agree with TRBD1. The ends lost 7 bases at V and 5 bases at J; junction bases unmatched: 11. There are 15 residues in the CDR3. CDR3 DNA: TGTGCCAGCACCGGAGCCGGGACAGGGCAGGAGACCCAGTACTTC. Protein: CASTGAGTGQETQYF.

The chain has TRBV20-1 and TRBJ2-2, with D possibly TRBD1 on 6 matching bases. Per the germline V gene, CDR1 is DFQATT and CDR2 is SNEGSKA (reference sequence). The ends were cut back, 0 bases at V and 4 bases at J, with 12 bases in the middle. This CDR3 spans 15 amino acids. The CDR3 region is CSARDYNRATGELFF. The CDR3 coding sequence is TGCAGTGCTAGAGATTACAACAGGGCCACCGGGGAGCTGTTTTTT.

V usage is TRBV29-1 and J usage is TRBJ2-5; 8 nucleotides align to TRBD2. The DNA matches TRBJ2-7 better at its end, which makes the J call doubtful. Germline CDR1 reads SQVTM; CDR2 reads ANQGSEA. This CDR3 region has 13 residues. CDR3 DNA sequence: TGCAGCGTGGGACGAGCGGGAGAGGGCGAGCAGTACTTC. It codes for CSVGRAGEGEQYF.

This clonotype was counted a few times. V usage is TRBV7-9 and J usage is TRBJ2-4, with 8 nucleotides matching TRBD1. V lost 5 bases, J lost 0 bases, and 3 bases stayed unmatched. CDR1 SEHNR and CDR2 FQNEAQ come from the germline V gene (reference sequence). This CDR3 has 15 residues. CDR3 protein: CASSRGQVAKNIQYF. DNA of the CDR3: TGTGCCAGCAGCCGGGGACAGGTAGCCAAAAACATTCAGTACTTC.

Concerning this clonotype itself: Just one base apart from a much larger clone, this may be a read error. V usage is TRBV27 and J usage is TRBJ1-2; D perhaps matches TRBD1 (6 bases). This CDR3 comprises 18 residues. Germline V gene data show CDR1 as MNHEY and CDR2 as SMNVEV (reference sequence). V was cut by 2 bases and J by 5 bases, with 24 bases left in between. CDR3: CASSLPLATRGSWYGYTF. CDR3 DNA sequence: TGTGCCAGCAGTTTACCGCTTGCTACCAGGGGTTCGTGGTATGGCTACACCTTC.

Only a few counts were recorded for this clonotype. The chain employs TRBV15 and TRBJ2-5; 7 bases align to TRBD2. CDR3 length equals 15 residues. The germline V gene has CDR1 LNHNV and CDR2 YYDKDF (reference sequence). V lost 1 base, J lost 5 bases, and 7 bases stayed unmatched. The CDR3 coding sequence is TGTGCCACCAGCAGAGTCCAGTCCGGGGGGGAGACCCAGTACTTC. Protein sequence: CATSRVQSGGETQYF. The full variable domain, in which reference TRBV15 and TRBJ2-5 provide the parts outside the CDR3, is DAMVIQNPRYQVTQFGKPVTLSCSQTLNHNVMYWYQQKSSQAPKLLFHYYDKDFNNEADTPDNFQSRRPNTSFCFLDIRSPGLGDTAMYLCATSRVQSGGETQYFGPGTRLLVL.

V gene TRBV10-3 combines with J gene TRBJ1-1; D might be TRBD1 (6 bases). Trimming shortened V by 5 bases and J by 4 bases, and 14 bases separated the two germline ends. Germline V gene lookup returns CDR1 ENHRY and CDR2 SYGVKD. CDR3 length: 14 residues. CDR3 bases: TGTGCCATCAGTCGGGGGGGGCAGGTCACTGAAGCTTTCTTT. Protein product: CAISRGGQVTEAFF.

The chain has TRBV20-1 and TRBJ2-7; 9 bases are a match to TRBD1. CDR3 length equals 13 residues. Germline V gene data show CDR1 as DFQATT and CDR2 as SNEGSKA (reference sequence). The V and J ends lost 8 bases and 1 base, in that order; junction bases with no gene match: 6. CDR3 DNA: TGCAGTCAATCCGGGACAGGGTCCTACGAGCAGTACTTC. It yields the protein CSQSGTGSYEQYF.

This chain links TRBV6-1 with TRBJ1-2; D possibly corresponds to TRBD1 (5 bases). V lost 3 bases and J 3 bases, leaving 20 bases between the germline ends. CDR1 is MNHNS, CDR2 SASEGT, per germline. This CDR3 is 17 amino acids long. CDR3 in amino acids: CASSETILRVYDYGYTF. The CDR3 region has the DNA TGTGCCAGCAGTGAGACTATACTCAGGGTGTATGACTATGGCTACACCTTC.

This clonotype came up many times. V is TRBV10-3 and J is TRBJ2-7; no reliable D call. Trimming pared 8 bases from V and 6 bases from J, leaving 11 bases between. CDR1 is ENHRY and CDR2 is SYGVKD in the germline V gene. This CDR3 spans 11 amino acids. This CDR3 reads CAIGRSVEQYF. The CDR3 region has the DNA TGTGCCATCGGCAGATCCGTCGAGCAGTACTTC.

Concerning this clonotype: This may come from a read error, since a much larger clone is one base off. The V gene is TRBV11-1, the J gene TRBJ2-6, with D perhaps assigned TRBD1 or TRBD2 (5 bases each). Between the trimmed V and J ends, which lost 5 bases and 0 bases, there was a span of 17 bases. This CDR3 comprises 18 residues. The germline V gene encodes CDR1 SGHAT and CDR2 FQDESV (reference sequence). DNA for the CDR3: TGTGCCAGCAGCGGTCGGGACGGGGAGAGCTCTGGGGCCAACGTCCTGACTTTC. Protein sequence: CASSGRDGESSGANVLTF. Full variable domain (missing parts from reference TRBV11-1 and TRBJ2-6): EAEVAQSPRYKITEKSQAVAFWCDPISGHATLYWYRQILGQGPELLVQFQDESVVDDSQLPKDRFSAERLKGVDSTLKIQPAELGDSAMYLCASSGRDGESSGANVLTFGAGSRLTVL.

The sample holds a few counts of this clonotype. The V gene is TRBV7-2, the J gene TRBJ2-3, with TRBD2 matching over 7 bases. Germline trimming cut 6 bases from V and 6 bases from J; bases unmatched to any gene: 18. The germline V gene has CDR1 SGHTA and CDR2 FQGNSA. There are 17 residues in the CDR3. The CDR3, as DNA: TGTGCCAGCAGAGCACACCCCCTCGTGGGGAGGGTTGATACGCAGTATTTT. As protein: CASRAHPLVGRVDTQYF.

V gene TRBV19 combines with J gene TRBJ1-4; 8 positions agree with TRBD1. This CDR3 comprises 14 residues. Germline loops: CDR1 LNHDA, CDR2 SQIVND (reference sequence). V shed 9 bases and J 1 base; nucleotides not matched to a gene: 4. The CDR3 protein is CASKQGGTNEKLFF. CDR3 coding DNA: TGTGCCAGCAAACAGGGGGGAACTAATGAAAAACTGTTTTTT.

The rearrangement links TRBV10-1 to TRBJ2-3; D not resolved. V lost 9 bases and J 2 bases, leaving 3 bases between the germline ends. Germline V gene sequence: CDR1 WNHNN, CDR2 SYGVQD (reference sequence). This CDR3 has 10 amino acids. CDR3 bases: TGCGCCAGAGTCACAGATACGCAGTATTTT. The encoded protein is CARVTDTQYF.

The V and J genes are TRBV7-9 and TRBJ2-3; the D gene is possibly TRBD1 (5 bases). V was shortened by 5 bases and J by 0 bases, with 12 bases between the two germline ends. Looked up from germline, CDR1 is SEHNR and CDR2 is FQNEAQ (reference sequence). The length of the CDR3 is 15 residues. The CDR3 bases are TGTGCCAGCAGCCCGACAGAAACTAGCACAGATACGCAGTATTTT. Residues: CASSPTETSTDTQYF.